These 2 T cell receptor beta chains were all obtained from the same sample, sequenced in a study of T cell changes during pregnancy in multiple sclerosis. Data came from immunoSEQ multiplex PCR; TCRdb stores just in-frame clones and leaves some out. The sample shows 45,000 to 60,000 clones, about nine tenths of them seen only once. Sequencing was performed on CD4+ T cells from peripheral blood mononuclear cells, taken after pregnancy. These TCRs come from a female donor in good health, enrolled as a control in a pregnancy study.

The chain recombines TRBV5-6 with TRBJ2-4, with 11 bases lining up with TRBD2. Unmatched junction bases numbered 10, after V lost 5 bases and J lost 0 bases. CDR3 size: 18 residues. Germline V gene lookup returns CDR1 SGHDT and CDR2 YYEEEE. This chain's CDR3 is CASRPSSGGPLAKNIQYF. In nucleotides, the CDR3 is TGTGCCAGCAGACCTTCTAGCGGGGGGCCACTAGCCAAAAACATTCAGTACTTC.

The chain carries TRBV9 and TRBJ1-4; TRBD1 might be the D (6 bases). V dropped 3 bases and J dropped 7 bases, with 16 bases sitting between them. This CDR3 region has 15 residues. The germline CDR1 and CDR2 sequences are SGDLS and YYNGEE. CDR3 sequence (DNA): TGTGCCAGCAGCGGGACCGGGGGGCTGGGTGAAAAACTGTTTTTT. This encodes CASSGTGGLGEKLFF.